The clone carrying this T cell receptor beta chain was found a few times. V lost 5 bases and J 1 base, leaving 9 bases between the germline ends. This CDR3 is built from 13 residues. Germline V CDR1 and CDR2: MDHEN, SYDVKM. Assay: immunoSEQ multiplex PCR; the TCRdb copy retains only in-frame clones and omits some. The sample lists 62,000 or so clones; just under 85% were seen once. The data are from a study of OX40 agonist ivuxolimab in advanced cancers. This TCR derives from an adult with an advanced solid tumor such as melanoma, head and neck, liver or kidney cancer. The chain couples TRBV28 to TRBJ2-7, with D possibly matching TRBD2 (6 bases). This material consisted of CD4+ or CD8+ T cells sorted from blood, taken in a trial of the OX40 agonist ivuxolimab. CDR3 bases: TGTGCCAGCAGTATCGGGAGTTCCTACGAGCAGTACTTC. Translating gives CASSIGSSYEQYF.